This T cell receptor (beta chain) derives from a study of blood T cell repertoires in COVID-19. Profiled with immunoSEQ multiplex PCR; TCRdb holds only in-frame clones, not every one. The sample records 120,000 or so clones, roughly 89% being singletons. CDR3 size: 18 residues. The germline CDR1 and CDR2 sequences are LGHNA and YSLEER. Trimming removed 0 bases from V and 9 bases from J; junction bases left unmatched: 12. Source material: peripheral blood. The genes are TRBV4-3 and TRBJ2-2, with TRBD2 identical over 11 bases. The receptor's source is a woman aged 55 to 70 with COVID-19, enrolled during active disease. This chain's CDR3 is CASSQERGTSGGSRELFF. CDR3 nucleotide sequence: TGCGCCAGCAGCCAAGAAAGGGGAACTAGCGGGGGAAGCCGGGAGCTGTTTTTT.